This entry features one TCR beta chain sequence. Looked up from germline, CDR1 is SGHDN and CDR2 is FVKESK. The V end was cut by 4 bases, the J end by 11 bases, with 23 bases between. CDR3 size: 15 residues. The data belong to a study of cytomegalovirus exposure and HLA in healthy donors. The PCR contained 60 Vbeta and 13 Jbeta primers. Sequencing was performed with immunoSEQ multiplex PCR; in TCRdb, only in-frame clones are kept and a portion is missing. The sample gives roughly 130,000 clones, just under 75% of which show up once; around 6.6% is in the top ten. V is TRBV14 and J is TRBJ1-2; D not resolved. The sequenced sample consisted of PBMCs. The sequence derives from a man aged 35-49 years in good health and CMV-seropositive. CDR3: CASSRSAGISMRYTF. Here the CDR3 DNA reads TGTGCCAGCAGCCGTTCGGCGGGAATCTCCATGCGATACACCTTC.